One sample yielded the 16 T cell receptor beta chains listed below, sequenced in a study of naive and memory T cell subsets. An equimolar mix of two oligonucleotides served as the beta constant-region primer for TRBC1 and TRBC2. TCRdb reanalysed the UMI-ligation and nested PCR reads using MiXCR and keeps one entry per CDR3 protein. The sample records under 150,000 distinct CDR3 sequences, approximately 15% being singletons. The sequenced sample consisted of naive CD4+ T cells from blood. The receptors stem from a human donor in good health.

This clonotype came up a few times. The chain is built from TRBV6-2 or TRBV6-3 and TRBJ1-1; D ambiguous. The germline gives CDR1 MNHEY, CDR2 SVGEGT. The V and J ends lost 4 bases and 1 base respectively, with 16 bases between them. The CDR3 is made up of 16 amino acids. The CDR3 loop reads CASSFPTGTANTEAFF. The CDR3, as DNA: TGTGCCAGCAGTTTTCCGACGGGCACAGCGAACACTGAAGCTTTCTTT.

This clonotype has a handful of counts. This chain joins TRBV27 and TRBJ2-1; D call uncertain. The CDR3 is 16 residues long. The germline gives CDR1 MNHEY, CDR2 SMNVEV (reference sequence). V dropped 1 base and J dropped 2 bases, with 12 bases sitting between them. DNA for the CDR3: TGTGCCAGCAGTTTATGGGCTGGGCTAGCCTACAATGAGCAGTTCTTC. Its protein product is CASSLWAGLAYNEQFF.

The table lists this clonotype with a few counts. The rearrangement uses TRBV12-3 or TRBV12-4 and TRBJ2-7, with 9 positions matching TRBD1. The V gene end was trimmed by 8 bases and the J gene end by 5 bases; junction bases not matched to a gene: 10. This CDR3 comprises 14 residues. The CDR3 nucleotides are TGTGCCAGCGGGGGACAGGGACCTTTGGACGAGCAGTACTTC. Translating gives CASGGQGPLDEQYF.

The chain is built from TRBV5-1 and TRBJ2-3; 8 bases match TRBD2. The CDR3 runs to 16 residues. The germline gives CDR1 SGHRS, CDR2 YFSETQ. V shed 4 bases, J shed 2 bases, and the junction held 9 bases outside the gene matches. The CDR3 reads CASSRDLAGPTDTQYF. CDR3 nucleotides: TGCGCCAGCAGCCGCGACCTAGCGGGCCCCACAGATACGCAGTATTTT.

This clonotype was seen once. The gene calls are TRBV4-1 and TRBJ1-5; 7 bases line up with TRBD1. Per germline, CDR1 MGHRA and CDR2 YSYEKL. The CDR3 covers 15 residues. The ends lost 3 bases at V and 5 bases at J; junction bases unmatched: 7. The CDR3 DNA reads as TGCGCCAGCAGCCATTTAGGTACAGGGGATCAGCCCCAGCATTTT. Protein product: CASSHLGTGDQPQHF.

The chain joins TRBV3-1 to TRBJ2-2, with a weak D call TRBD1 (5 bases). CDR3 length equals 14 residues. Trimming left V 0 bases short and J 5 bases short, with 7 bases between. Germline CDR1 and CDR2: LGHDT and YNNKEL (reference sequence). CDR3 residues: CASSQDQGTGELFF. The CDR3 DNA is TGTGCCAGCAGCCAAGATCAGGGTACCGGGGAGCTGTTTTTT. The entire variable domain, with the rest obtained from reference TRBV3-1 and TRBJ2-2, is as follows: DTAVSQTPKYLVTQMGNDKSIKCEQNLGHDTMYWYKQDSKKFLKIMFSYNNKELIINETVPNRFSPKSPDKAHLNLHINSLELGDSAVYFCASSQDQGTGELFFGEGSRLTVL.

The chain recombines TRBV10-3 with TRBJ2-5, with 7 bases that match TRBD2. This CDR3 has 14 residues. The germline gives CDR1 ENHRY, CDR2 SYGVKD. V lost 6 bases and J lost 9; bases outside the gene matches: 13. The CDR3 reads CAIRDTRGSWAQYF. CDR3 nucleotide sequence: TGTGCCATCAGGGACACTCGCGGGAGTTGGGCCCAGTACTTC.

This clonotype has only a few counts. The V call is TRBV11-2, the J call TRBJ2-1; a weak D match, TRBD2 (5 bases). Trimming left V 3 bases short and J 4 bases short, with 13 bases between. This CDR3 spans 15 amino acids. Germline V gene data show CDR1 as SGHAT and CDR2 as FQNNGV. CDR3 in amino acids: CASSFLQRYYNEQFF. In DNA, the CDR3 is TGTGCCAGCAGCTTTCTTCAGCGGTATTACAATGAGCAGTTCTTC.

Many counts were recorded for this clonotype. The V and J genes are TRBV4-2 and TRBJ2-6, with 7 nucleotides matching TRBD1. V was clipped by 1 base and J by 3 bases; unmatched bases: 6. Germline loops: CDR1 LGHNA, CDR2 YNFKEQ. There are 17 residues in the CDR3. CDR3 nucleotides: TGTGCCAGCAGCCAAGCCAGGGACAGCATTGGGGCCAACGTCCTGACTTTC. It is translated as CASSQARDSIGANVLTF.

This chain connects TRBV5-4 to TRBJ2-5; D gene uncertain. Trimming took 3 bases from V and 2 from J, leaving 8 bases between them. From germline, CDR1 is SGHNT and CDR2 YYREEE (reference sequence). The CDR3 spans 13 residues. CDR3 in amino acids: CASSWLSQETQYF. As DNA, the CDR3 is TGTGCCAGCAGCTGGCTTTCTCAAGAGACCCAGTACTTC.

The sample holds many counts of this clonotype. V usage is TRBV29-1 and J usage is TRBJ2-3; 11 positions agree with TRBD2. The CDR3 covers 16 residues. Trimming cost V 6 bases and J 0 bases; bases outside gene matches: 8. CDR1 and CDR2 from the germline V gene are SQVTM and ANQGSEA. CDR3 DNA: TGCAGCGTGCCAGGGACTAGCGGATGGAGCACAGATACGCAGTATTTT. This gives the protein CSVPGTSGWSTDTQYF.

CDR3: CSARDRTSGNRYEQYF. The CDR3 region has the DNA TGCAGTGCTAGAGATCGCACTAGCGGGAACCGCTACGAGCAGTACTTC. The chain joins TRBV20-1 to TRBJ2-7, with 10 bases identical to TRBD2. Unmatched junction bases numbered 8, after V lost 0 bases and J lost 3 bases. This CDR3 is built from 16 residues. The germline V gene has CDR1 DFQATT and CDR2 SNEGSKA (reference sequence).

In its sample, this clonotype was seen a few times. The V gene is TRBV18, the J gene TRBJ2-1; tentative D call: TRBD2 (6 bases). V gave up 3 bases and J gave up 6 bases, with 18 bases separating them. The CDR3 is 16 amino acids. Germline values: CDR1 KGHSH, CDR2 LQKENI. CDR3 DNA: TGTGCCAGCTCACCCGAGCGGGCGGGAACTTCCAATGAGCAGTTCTTC. It codes for CASSPERAGTSNEQFF.

The chain is built from TRBV20-1 and TRBJ2-3, with 8 bases lining up with TRBD2. The CDR3 has 15 amino acids. Germline assignment: CDR1 DFQATT and CDR2 SNEGSKA (reference sequence). The J segment lost 5 bases and the V segment lost 1 base, leaving 8 bases of the junction unmatched. The CDR3 DNA is TGCAGTGCTAGAGTGGTAGCGGGGAGGAAAGATACGCAGTATTTT. Its protein is CSARVVAGRKDTQYF.

The chain combines TRBV7-9 with TRBJ1-1; tentatively, D is TRBD1 (5 bases). The CDR3 has 14 amino acids. Germline CDR1 and CDR2: SEHNR and FQNEAQ (reference sequence). V gave up 1 base and J gave up 3 bases, with 9 bases separating them. CDR3 DNA: TGTGCCAGCAGCTTAGTGACCAGGGACACTGAAGCTTTCTTT. This codes for CASSLVTRDTEAFF.

In this sample, this clonotype turned up many times. V is TRBV18 and J is TRBJ2-1; D unresolved. Germline CDR1 KGHSH, CDR2 LQKENI. Trimming pared 0 bases from V and 5 bases from J, leaving 5 bases between. The CDR3 totals 13 residues. DNA for the CDR3: TGTGCCAGCTCACCACCACTCAACAATGAGCAGTTCTTC. Encoded protein: CASSPPLNNEQFF.